Each of the 5 T cell receptor beta chains below was sequenced from the same sample in a study of T cell responses to AZD1222 COVID-19 vaccine. Assay: immunoSEQ multiplex PCR; the TCRdb copy retains only in-frame clones and omits some. This table holds over 130,000 clones, 90% to 95% found once. The sequenced sample was peripheral blood, obtained on day 0 of AZD1222 vaccination. These receptors all come from an adult in good health.

V and J are TRBV9 and TRBJ1-2; D is undetermined. Per germline, CDR1 SGDLS and CDR2 YYNGEE. The CDR3 sequence is 13 residues long. The V gene lost 3 bases and the J gene lost 3 bases, with 9 bases spanning the gap. In DNA, the CDR3 is TGTGCCAGCAGCGAGATGCCAGACTATGGCTACACCTTC. Amino acids: CASSEMPDYGYTF.

J is TRBJ1-2 and V is TRBV3-1 (or the pseudogene TRBV3-2), with a tentative D call TRBD1 (5 bases). The CDR3 has 13 amino acids. V was clipped by 1 base and J by 5 bases, with 8 bases between them. Germline V gene sequence: CDR1 LGHDT, CDR2 YNNKEL (reference sequence). The CDR3 is CASSQATAYGYTF. Written as DNA, the CDR3 is TGTGCCAGCAGCCAAGCGACAGCATATGGCTACACCTTC.

For the CDR3, the DNA is TGTGCCAGTACGGGTCAGCGGACGAACACCGGGGAGCTGTTTTTT. This translates into CASTGQRTNTGELFF. The chain employs TRBV19 and TRBJ2-2, with D maybe TRBD2 (5 bases). Per the germline V gene, CDR1 is LNHDA and CDR2 is SQIVND (reference sequence). Between the trimmed V and J ends, which lost 7 bases and 0 bases, there was a span of 12 bases. The CDR3 runs to 15 residues.

CDR3 DNA: TGTGCCAGCAGCTCCCCTGGGGCCCCTGGAAACACCATATATTTT. Its protein product is CASSSPGAPGNTIYF. The rearrangement uses TRBV7-9 and TRBJ1-3, with D perhaps TRBD1 (5 bases). Germline CDR1 reads SEHNR; CDR2 reads FQNEAQ (reference sequence). Trimming pared 4 bases from V and 2 bases from J, leaving 12 bases between. This CDR3 has 15 residues. Full variable domain (remainder filled in from reference TRBV7-9 and TRBJ1-3): DTGVSQNPRHKITKRGQNVTFRCDPISEHNRLYWYRQTLGQGPEFLTYFQNEAQLEKSRLLSDRFSAERPKGSFSTLEIQRTEQGDSAMYLCASSSPGAPGNTIYFGEGSWLTVV.

The chain joins TRBV12-3 or TRBV12-4 to TRBJ1-5; no clear D. CDR3 length equals 13 residues. Deletions cut 3 bases from V and 3 bases from J, with 6 bases between. The CDR3 nucleotides are TGTGCCAGCAGTTTGAGTTTCAATCAGCCCCAGCATTTT. As protein: CASSLSFNQPQHF.